This T cell receptor beta chain is from a study of read filtering for tumor transcriptome and immune sequencing. In the study overall: DNase treatment preceded whole-transcriptome library preparation. Study-level points and caveats: Single-read clonotypes: roughly 80% of IR-seq clonotypes (roughly 4% of reads), almost 75% of RNA-seq clonotypes (roughly 45% of reads). IR-seq captured clonotypes deeper and more reliably than RNA-seq.

Bone marrow was sampled from every patient at the time of active disease. The library was built from about 0.4 ug RNA with molecular barcoded adaptors for alpha/delta and beta/gamma chains. In TCRdb, the reads were re-called with MiXCR into one record per CDR3 protein. The table has over 50,000 distinct CDR3 sequences, around 21% seen once. The table lists this clonotype with many counts. Its antigen remains unidentified. The CDR3 sequence is 11 residues long. This TCR was recovered from a donor at least 40 years old with multiple myeloma. The chain carries TRBV21-1 and TRBJ1-5. TRBV21-1 corresponds to a pseudogene. Sequencing input: a population of CD138-negative cells sorted from bone marrow. The CDR3 sequence: CASSKREVQHF. The CDR3 coding sequence is TGTGCCAGCAGCAAAAGGGAAGTCCAGCATTTT.